Below, one T cell receptor (beta chain) is given with its context. This clonotype showed up just a few times. This receptor's antigen is unknown. No much larger clone exists at a distance of one base, and base qualities are not known. The data derive from a study of T-cell memory formation after mild COVID-19 (dated by TCRdb to the early 2020s). Context from the whole study: TCR sequence clusters from the two donors were found to be largely donor specific. Longitudinal TCRalpha and TCRbeta repertoire sequencing tracked T-cell clones expanding and contracting after mild COVID-19 in two donors. The cohort comprised two young, previously healthy adult volunteers, one female and one male. The full study reports these points: Balanced CD4/CD8 phenotypes were observed for clones contracting from day 15 to 85, whereas a bias towards CD4+ was observed for a second wave of clones expanding from day 15 to 37. Some responding clones were found in pre-infection memory, which suggests that pre-existing cross-reactive memory T cells took part in the SARS-CoV-2 response. The study included only a couple of mild cases, and larger cohorts that include severe cases with pre-infection samples were judged to be necessary. Contracting CD4+ clones were located mainly in the CM and EM memory subsets, whereas CD8+ clones were found to be enriched in EMRA. Whether the second-wave clones peaking on day 37 were SARS-CoV-2 specific was not confirmed.

Looking up the germline V gene yields CDR1 SGDLS and CDR2 YYNGEE. Relative to germline, V is 1 base shorter and J is 4 bases shorter, with 13 bases between their ends. CDR3 length: 15 amino acids, cysteine to phenylalanine. CDR3 DNA is the only sequence kept; it has 45 bases, read in frame from the first base. The instrument given in TCRdb is Illumina NovaSeq 6000. TCRalpha and TCRbeta cDNA libraries were constructed by 5'RACE with constant-segment primers, with sample barcodes and unique molecular identifiers being introduced. RNA was extracted from every sample with Trizol reagent. The libraries were amplified in two PCR steps, and the second step added a second sample barcode and Illumina TruSeq adapters. Libraries were sequenced on an Illumina NovaSeq with 2 x 150 bp paired-end reads. The original pipeline was this. The reads were demultiplexed and collapsed into UMI-guided consensus sequences using migec v1.2.7. With mixcr v2.1.11, UMI consensuses were aligned to TRA and TRB V and J templates and assembled into clonotypes. A clonotype was counted as expanded or contracted only if both edgeR and NoisET called the change significant, with noise models trained on biological replicates. For edgeR calls, a false discovery rate-adjusted p below 0.01 and a log2 fold-change threshold of 1 were applied. PCA with hierarchical clustering of max-normalized trajectories of the 1000 most abundant clonotypes was used as exploratory dynamics analysis. Separately sequenced CD4+ and CD8+ repertoires were used to assign the CD4 or CD8 phenotype of responding clones. TCRdb cleaned the public reads at Q25 with fastp, built clones with MiXCR and kept in-frame beta chains. Each record represents a unique CDR3 protein, reported with the most common genes and DNA among its rows. TCRdb's processing, not the authors', yielded these V and J calls. For this sample the table gives 280,000 or so distinct CDR3 sequences, of which over 7% were detected only once. The ten largest clones take up around a fifth of the sample.

PBMCs were isolated by Ficoll-Paque density gradient centrifugation. The sample was PBMCs or a T cell subset sorted from them (not recorded which). The source is a man aged 18-30 years who had mild COVID-19 (a few samples of this study predate the infection). The sample titles of this study are shuffled in the database, so cell type and time point are left out; the donor was told from shared clones. The V gene is TRBV9 and the J gene is TRBJ2-3; TRBD2 might be the D gene, on 6 matching bases. The DNA is TGTGCCAGCAGCGTAATTTTCGGGGGAGCAGATACGCAGTATTTT. This is translated as CASSVIFGGADTQYF.